Presented here are 22 T cell receptor beta chains from one specimen sequenced in a study of identical twins. TCRdb recomputed calls from the 5' RACE reads with MiXCR, one row per CDR3 protein. The table shows under 500,000 distinct CDR3 sequences, with 13% to 15% occurring only once. These data were also filed under a second study, of yellow fever vaccine responses in identical twins.

Specimen: CD4+ T cells sorted from blood. The source of these receptors is a woman under 30 in good health.

This rearrangement joins TRBV9 to TRBJ2-2; maybe TRBD1 (6 bases). The germline gives CDR1 SGDLS, CDR2 YYNGEE. Trimming shortened V by 4 bases and J by 2 bases, and 15 bases separated the two germline ends. CDR3 length equals 16 residues. The DNA for the CDR3 is TGTGCCAGCAGCCTAGAACAGGGTTTTAACACCGGGGAGCTGTTTTTT. Its protein product is CASSLEQGFNTGELFF.

This clonotype was found many times. This rearrangement joins TRBV12-3 or TRBV12-4 to TRBJ2-2; the D is unclear. V was clipped by 4 bases and J by 0 bases, with 15 bases between them. The CDR3 contains 17 residues. The CDR3 DNA reads TGTGCCAGCAGTTACACTGTAGGGATTACGAACACCGGGGAGCTGTTTTTT. Translating gives CASSYTVGITNTGELFF.

The V and J genes are TRBV12-3 or TRBV12-4 and TRBJ1-1; D remains ambiguous. This CDR3 comprises 14 residues. V dropped 2 bases and J dropped 1 base, with 8 bases sitting between them. The CDR3 is CASSLNAGNTEAFF. CDR3 coding DNA: TGTGCCAGCAGTTTAAACGCGGGGAACACTGAAGCTTTCTTT.

This clonotype was detected a few times. J is TRBJ1-4 and V is TRBV7-8, with D possibly matching TRBD1 (6 bases). Germline V gene sequence: CDR1 SGHVS, CDR2 FQNEAQ. The V end lost 5 bases, the J end lost 8 bases, and 18 bases lay between the germline ends. The CDR3 spans 15 residues. As DNA, the CDR3 is TGTGCCAGCAGCCTAGGAGGGGGGCGTGACGAAAAACTGTTTTTT. Amino acid sequence: CASSLGGGRDEKLFF.

This clonotype came up a few times. This chain connects TRBV5-1 to TRBJ2-1, with no clear D. This CDR3 region has 15 residues. Trimming shortened V by 0 bases and J by 2 bases, and 9 bases separated the two germline ends. The germline V gene encodes CDR1 SGHRS and CDR2 YFSETQ. In DNA, the CDR3 is TGCGCCAGCAGCTTGGCCGCGCTAACCTACAATGAGCAGTTCTTC. This codes for CASSLAALTYNEQFF.

There are a few counts of this clonotype. The CDR3 loop reads CASSLEGLGEQFF. CDR3 DNA sequence: TGTGCCAGCAGCTTAGAAGGTCTTGGTGAGCAGTTCTTC. V and J are TRBV7-9 and TRBJ2-1; D remains ambiguous. The CDR3 contains 13 residues. CDR1 SEHNR and CDR2 FQNEAQ come from the germline V gene (reference sequence). Between the trimmed V and J ends, which lost 1 base and 9 bases, there was a span of 10 bases.

This clonotype was found a few times. The chain couples TRBV7-2 to TRBJ2-3, with D hard to call. With 0 bases removed from V and 5 bases from J, the gap between germline ends came to 9 bases. The length of the CDR3 is 14 residues. Germline assignment: CDR1 SGHTA and CDR2 FQGNSA. This CDR3 reads CASSLASRVDTQYF. CDR3 bases: TGTGCCAGCAGCTTAGCGAGCCGCGTAGATACGCAGTATTTT.

This clonotype was counted a few times. The CDR3 DNA sequence: TGTGCCAGCAGCTTCGGGACTAGCGGGGCGAATGAGCAGTTCTTC. Its protein is CASSFGTSGANEQFF. V and J are TRBV7-3 and TRBJ2-1; 13 bases map to TRBD2. Germline V CDR1 and CDR2: SGHTA, FQGTGA. The V and J ends lost 3 bases and 7 bases, in that order; junction bases with no gene match: 3. This CDR3 contains 15 residues.

There are a few counts of this clonotype. The chain has TRBV29-1 and TRBJ2-1, with 7 bases matching TRBD1. Germline V gene lookup returns CDR1 SQVTM and CDR2 ANQGSEA. V dropped 1 base and J dropped 3; count of bases not matched to a gene: 0. The CDR3 totals 13 residues. The CDR3 bases are TGCAGCGTTGAAGCAGGGGGCTACAATGAGCAGTTCTTC. Translated, it gives CSVEAGGYNEQFF.

This clonotype came up a few times. The J gene is TRBJ2-7, the V gene TRBV20-1; 8 bases fit TRBD2. Germline CDR1 DFQATT, CDR2 SNEGSKA (reference sequence). Trimming at V came to 5 bases and at J to 6 bases, leaving 9 bases not matched to a gene. This CDR3 is built from 13 residues. The CDR3 DNA sequence: TGCAGTGCTTCTCTCGGGGGGGCGCGCGAGCAGTACTTC. This encodes CSASLGGAREQYF.

The chain recombines TRBV11-2 with TRBJ2-1; TRBD2 aligns across 8 bases. V lost 4 bases to trimming and J lost 9 bases; unmatched junction nucleotides: 11. CDR3 size: 15 residues. The germline V gene has CDR1 SGHAT and CDR2 FQNNGV. The CDR3 region has the DNA TGTGCCAGCAGCTATTTAGCAGCGGGAGTGGGTGAGCAGTTCTTC. As protein: CASSYLAAGVGEQFF.

V and J are TRBV21-1 and TRBJ2-7; TRBD1 is taken as the D call from the table, unchecked against the DNA. TRBV21-1 is an annotated pseudogene. This CDR3 has 16 amino acids. As DNA, the CDR3 is TGTGCCAGCAGCAATTTCAGGGACAGGGGGGTCCACGAGCAGTACTTC. Encoded protein: CASSNFRDRGVHEQYF.

This clonotype has at least ten counts. One end of the junction varies from germline; a read error may be responsible. V is TRBV2 and J is TRBJ2-2, with D hard to call. This CDR3 has 14 amino acids. In germline, CDR1 is SNHLY, CDR2 FYNNEI. DNA for the CDR3: TGTGCCAGCACTGAACAGCGTAACACCGGGGAGCTGTTTTTT. Translation: CASTEQRNTGELFF.

This clonotype came up a few times. The rearrangement links TRBV20-1 to TRBJ2-7; a possible D gene is TRBD1 (5 bases). The germline V and J ends were trimmed by 5 bases and 2 bases, with 19 bases remaining between them. Germline V gene data show CDR1 as DFQATT and CDR2 as SNEGSKA (reference sequence). CDR3 length: 15 amino acids. The CDR3 region has the DNA TGCAGTGCTGATGGAAAGTCGGACACAGCCTACGAGCAGTACTTC. Amino acids: CSADGKSDTAYEQYF.

A few counts support this clonotype. This rearrangement joins TRBV20-1 to TRBJ2-5; TRBD1 or TRBD2 may be the D gene (7 bases each). V was pared by 4 bases and J by 5 bases, with 11 bases between. The germline V gene encodes CDR1 DFQATT and CDR2 SNEGSKA (reference sequence). The CDR3 spans 12 residues. Here the CDR3 reads CSANQGGETQYF. CDR3 nucleotides: TGCAGTGCTAATCAGGGGGGGGAGACCCAGTACTTC.

The table lists this clonotype with a few counts. The gene calls are TRBV20-1 and TRBJ2-1; the D is unclear. CDR1 is DFQATT, CDR2 SNEGSKA, per germline (reference sequence). Trimming pared 6 bases from V and 0 bases from J, leaving 6 bases between. The CDR3 is 12 amino acids. The CDR3 sequence: CSATSSYNEQFF. The CDR3 DNA follows: TGCAGTGCCACGAGCTCCTACAATGAGCAGTTCTTC.

This clonotype turned up a few times. The rearrangement links TRBV20-1 to TRBJ2-2; TRBD2 agrees at 11 bases. Germline trimming cut 1 base from V and 7 bases from J; bases unmatched to any gene: 5. The V gene's germline CDR1 is DFQATT and CDR2 SNEGSKA (reference sequence). This CDR3 has 15 amino acids. The CDR3 loop is CSARVAGGPIGELFF. The CDR3 DNA reads TGCAGTGCTAGAGTAGCGGGAGGGCCTATCGGGGAGCTGTTTTTT.

This clonotype was detected a few times. The chain has TRBV3-1 and TRBJ2-1, with D unclear. Germline V lookup: CDR1 LGHDT, CDR2 YNNKEL (reference sequence). V gave up 1 base and J gave up 8 bases, with 12 bases separating them. The CDR3 is made up of 14 amino acids. CDR3 in DNA: TGTGCCAGCAGCCAAGCTCTAGTGCCCCATGAGCAGTTCTTC. Amino acids: CASSQALVPHEQFF.

This clonotype was detected only a few times. The gene calls are TRBV20-1 and TRBJ2-7; 10 nucleotides match TRBD2. Losses at the gene ends were 7 bases for V and 9 bases for J; bases not matched to a gene: 15. The germline V gene has CDR1 DFQATT and CDR2 SNEGSKA (reference sequence). This CDR3 contains 14 residues. CDR3 in amino acids: CSGPGLAGASRQYF. For the CDR3, the DNA is TGCAGTGGACCCGGGCTAGCGGGAGCCTCAAGGCAGTACTTC.

The chain links TRBV5-1 to TRBJ1-2, with D unresolved. In germline, CDR1 is SGHRS, CDR2 YFSETQ. The CDR3 is 13 amino acids. The V end lost 4 bases, the J end lost 1 base, and 8 bases lay between the germline ends. The CDR3 region has the DNA TGCGCCAGCAGCGGTCGGGATAACTATGGCTACACCTTC. Residues: CASSGRDNYGYTF.

The V call is TRBV20-1, the J call TRBJ2-7; perhaps TRBD1 as D (6 bases). This CDR3 comprises 14 residues. Per the germline V gene, CDR1 is DFQATT and CDR2 is SNEGSKA (reference sequence). V was cut by 5 bases and J by 2 bases, with 16 bases left in between. The CDR3 region has the DNA TGCAGTGCTTTAGAGTCGACAGGCCCCTACGAGCAGTACTTC. Its translation is CSALESTGPYEQYF.

This clonotype was picked up a small number of times. The chain uses TRBV5-4 and TRBJ2-6; D not certain. Germline values: CDR1 SGHNT, CDR2 YYREEE (reference sequence). The CDR3 contains 18 residues. V lost 2 bases and J 4 bases, leaving 19 bases between the germline ends. For the CDR3, the DNA is TGTGCCAGCAGCTTACGGGCCTCACTACTCTCCGGGGCCAACGTCCTGACTTTC. This sequence encodes CASSLRASLLSGANVLTF.